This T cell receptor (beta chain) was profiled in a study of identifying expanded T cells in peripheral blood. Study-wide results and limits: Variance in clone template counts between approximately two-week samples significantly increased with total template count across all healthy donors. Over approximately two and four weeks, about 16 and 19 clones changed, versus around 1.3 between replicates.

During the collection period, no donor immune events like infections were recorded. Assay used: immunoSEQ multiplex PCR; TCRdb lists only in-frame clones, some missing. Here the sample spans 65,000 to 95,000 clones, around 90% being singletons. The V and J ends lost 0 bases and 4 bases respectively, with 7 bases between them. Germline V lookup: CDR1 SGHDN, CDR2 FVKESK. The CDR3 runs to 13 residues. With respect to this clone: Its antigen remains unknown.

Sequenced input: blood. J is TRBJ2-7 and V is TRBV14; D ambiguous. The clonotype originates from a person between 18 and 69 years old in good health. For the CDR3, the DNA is TGTGCCAGCAGCCAAGAGAGAGCGTACGAGCAGTACTTC. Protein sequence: CASSQERAYEQYF.